The 19 T cell receptor beta chains listed next were all sequenced from one sample in a study of PD-L1 blockade in urothelial cancer. This table comes from immunoSEQ multiplex PCR, and its TCRdb copy is limited to in-frame clones, with some not included. The sample holds about 63,000 clones, approximately 80% seen once. The time point here: pretreatment peripheral blood. Source: PBMCs, taken around atezolizumab (anti-PD-L1) treatment. Receptors were obtained from a man in his 70s with urothelial cancer.

This chain links TRBV7-3 with TRBJ2-3, with TRBD1 identical over 7 bases. Germline V lookup: CDR1 SGHTA, CDR2 FQGTGA. J lost 6 bases, V lost 5 bases, and 14 bases had no gene match. The CDR3 has 16 amino acids. CDR3 loop: CASSPVGQFLADTQYF. CDR3 in DNA: TGTGCCAGCAGCCCCGTGGGACAGTTCCTTGCGGATACGCAGTATTTT.

V usage is TRBV6-5 and J usage is TRBJ1-2; 7 positions agree with TRBD1. The germline CDR1 and CDR2 sequences are MNHEY and SVGAGI. The CDR3 totals 14 residues. The trim removed 6 bases at V and 7 bases at J, leaving 11 bases unmatched. DNA of the CDR3: TGTGCCAGCAGGCTAGGGGGCGCAGGTCCTGGCTACACCTTC. This encodes CASRLGGAGPGYTF.

This clone came up a few times. V and J are TRBV19 and TRBJ1-4; TRBD1 agrees at 8 bases. The V gene's germline CDR1 is LNHDA and CDR2 SQIVND (reference sequence). Trimming cost V 2 bases and J 3 bases; bases outside gene matches: 2. The CDR3 spans 15 residues. CDR3 sequence: CASSISQGANEKLFF. CDR3 DNA: TGTGCCAGTAGTATATCACAGGGGGCTAATGAAAAACTGTTTTTT. Drawing the rest from reference TRBV19 and TRBJ1-4, the complete variable domain is DGGITQSPKYLFRKEGQNVTLSCEQNLNHDAMYWYRQDPGQGLRLIYYSQIVNDFQKGDIAEGYSVSREKKESFPLTVTSAQKNPTAFYLCASSISQGANEKLFFGSGTQLSVL.

In its sample, this clone was seen a few times. The chain is built from TRBV19 and TRBJ2-1; 13 bases align to TRBD2. The CDR3 extends over 15 amino acids. Germline CDR1 reads LNHDA; CDR2 reads SQIVND (reference sequence). The ends lost 8 bases at V and 8 bases at J; junction bases unmatched: 9. Here the CDR3 reads CASCGTSGIWDEQFF. The CDR3 DNA reads as TGTGCCAGTTGTGGGACTAGCGGGATCTGGGATGAGCAGTTCTTC. Full variable domain (remainder filled in from reference TRBV19 and TRBJ2-1): DGGITQSPKYLFRKEGQNVTLSCEQNLNHDAMYWYRQDPGQGLRLIYYSQIVNDFQKGDIAEGYSVSREKKESFPLTVTSAQKNPTAFYLCASCGTSGIWDEQFFGPGTRLTVL.

This chain joins TRBV28 and TRBJ1-1, with D perhaps TRBD1 (5 bases). V shed 6 bases and J shed 1 base, with 12 bases lying between them. Germline CDR1 is MDHEN and CDR2 is SYDVKM. This CDR3 region has 14 residues. The CDR3 bases are TGTGCCAGCAGGGCAGGGTCACCGAACACTGAAGCTTTCTTT. Translated: CASRAGSPNTEAFF.

CDR3 sequence: CASSSRDVVYEQYF. In DNA, the CDR3 is TGTGCCAGCAGCTCGCGGGACGTAGTCTACGAGCAGTACTTC. This chain joins TRBV13 and TRBJ2-7; a possible D gene is TRBD2 (6 bases). Looked up from germline, CDR1 is PRHDT and CDR2 is FYEKMQ (reference sequence). The CDR3 is 14 residues long. Trimming removed 4 bases from V and 3 bases from J, with 13 bases in between.

This chain uses TRBV5-4 with TRBJ1-1; 8 bases agree with TRBD1. Germline trimming cut 4 bases from V and 3 bases from J; bases unmatched to any gene: 8. Per germline, CDR1 SGHNT and CDR2 YYREEE (reference sequence). This CDR3 spans 15 amino acids. The CDR3 is CASSATQGVDTEAFF. The CDR3 DNA is TGTGCCAGCAGCGCGACACAGGGGGTCGACACTGAAGCTTTCTTT.

The J gene is TRBJ2-2, the V gene TRBV5-1, with TRBD2 matching 7 bases. After removal of 1 base from V and 7 bases from J, the junction contained 7 bases not matched to a gene. CDR1 and CDR2 from the germline V gene are SGHRS and YFSETQ. This CDR3 has 15 amino acids. CDR3 bases: TGCGCCAGCAGCTTGTTACGGGAGGTTCACGGGGAGCTGTTTTTT. Translated: CASSLLREVHGELFF.

The V gene is TRBV5-1, the J gene TRBJ2-7, with D possibly TRBD2 on 5 matching bases. V shed 5 bases and J shed 0 bases, with 15 bases lying between them. The germline V gene encodes CDR1 SGHRS and CDR2 YFSETQ. This CDR3 contains 15 residues. This CDR3 is CASRPGLVSSYEQYF. The CDR3 DNA reads TGCGCCAGCAGACCCGGACTCGTTAGCTCCTACGAGCAGTACTTC. Complete variable domain (other parts from reference TRBV5-1 and TRBJ2-7): KAGVTQTPRYLIKTRGQQVTLSCSPISGHRSVSWYQQTPGQGLQFLFEYFSETQRNKGNFPGRFSGRQFSNSRSEMNVSTLELGDSALYLCASRPGLVSSYEQYFGPGTRLTVT.

Comments on this clone: Different DNA sequences within this sample yield the same CDR3. The chain employs TRBV4-3 and TRBJ1-2, with a tentative D call TRBD1 (6 bases). The CDR3 length is 13 residues. Trimming took off 0 bases at V and 4 bases at J, with 6 bases between the two ends. The germline V gene has CDR1 LGHNA and CDR2 YSLEER. For the CDR3, the DNA is TGCGCCAGCAGCCAAGAGACAGGCTATGGCTACACCTTC. Its protein product is CASSQETGYGYTF.

The chain carries TRBV6-1 and TRBJ1-5; no reliable D call. With 8 bases removed from V and 0 bases from J, the gap between germline ends came to 14 bases. This CDR3 spans 15 amino acids. CDR1 MNHNS and CDR2 SASEGT come from the germline V gene. CDR3 in amino acids: CASWSGRDSNQPQHF. The DNA for the CDR3 is TGTGCCAGCTGGTCAGGACGGGATAGCAATCAGCCCCAGCATTTT.

The V gene is TRBV9, the J gene TRBJ1-4; a possible D gene is TRBD1 (6 bases). Germline loops: CDR1 SGDLS, CDR2 YYNGEE. CDR3 size: 16 residues. V gave up 2 bases and J gave up 0 bases, with 11 bases separating them. CDR3 DNA: TGTGCCAGCAGCGTCGGGACACTAGCAACTAATGAAAAACTGTTTTTT. Its protein product is CASSVGTLATNEKLFF.

V usage is TRBV2 and J usage is TRBJ1-1, with D perhaps TRBD1 (6 bases). Germline CDR1 SNHLY, CDR2 FYNNEI. The CDR3 has 14 amino acids. V was shortened by 4 bases and J by 4 bases, with 13 bases between the two germline ends. The CDR3 nucleotides read TGTGCCAGCAGTGTAGACAGGTTTGCCACTGAAGCTTTCTTT. Its protein product is CASSVDRFATEAFF.

The J gene is TRBJ2-5, the V gene TRBV5-1; a possible D gene is TRBD1 (7 bases). Trimming cost V 3 bases and J 5 bases, with 11 bases left between them. The CDR3 consists of 13 residues. Germline CDR1 SGHRS, CDR2 YFSETQ. CDR3 DNA sequence: TGCGCCAGCAGCTCACAGGGGAGGGAGACCCAGTACTTC. Residues: CASSSQGRETQYF.

V is TRBV5-4 and J is TRBJ1-1; TRBD1 is a possible D gene (6 bases). Germline CDR1 is SGHNT and CDR2 is YYREEE (reference sequence). The V gene lost 0 bases and the J gene lost 4 bases, with 19 bases spanning the gap. There are 17 residues in the CDR3. Written as DNA, the CDR3 is TGTGCCAGCAGCTTGGCAGGGGCCGGACCTTGGGGCACTGAAGCTTTCTTT. This translates into CASSLAGAGPWGTEAFF.

This chain uses TRBV6-5 with TRBJ1-1; maybe TRBD1 (5 bases). V was pared by 6 bases and J by 2 bases, with 10 bases between. The CDR3 consists of 13 residues. The V gene's germline CDR1 is MNHEY and CDR2 SVGAGI. CDR3 DNA: TGTGCCAGCAGACGAGACAGTAACACTGAAGCTTTCTTT. The encoded protein is CASRRDSNTEAFF.

This clone was detected only a few times. Other DNA variants within this sample encode the same CDR3. The chain employs TRBV9 and TRBJ1-5; D is possibly TRBD1 (5 bases). V lost 0 bases and J 7 bases, leaving 11 bases between the germline ends. From germline, CDR1 is SGDLS and CDR2 YYNGEE. The CDR3 has 14 residues. CDR3 DNA sequence: TGTGCCAGCAGCGTAGATGGGGCCGGGCAGCCCCAGCATTTT. It is translated as CASSVDGAGQPQHF.

The chain recombines TRBV5-1 with TRBJ2-5; TRBD1 aligns across 8 bases. Germline V gene sequence: CDR1 SGHRS, CDR2 YFSETQ. J lost 5 bases, V lost 4 bases, and 10 bases had no gene match. CDR3 size: 15 residues. The CDR3 loop reads CASSPQGAVSETQYF. The CDR3 region has the DNA TGCGCCAGCAGCCCCCAGGGGGCTGTTTCGGAGACCCAGTACTTC.

CDR3 nucleotide sequence: TGTGCCAGTAGCGTATCGGCCGCGGGGGCGTACGAGCAGTACTTC. Translation: CASSVSAAGAYEQYF. The J gene is TRBJ2-7, the V gene TRBV19; D is possibly TRBD2 (7 bases). The germline gives CDR1 LNHDA, CDR2 SQIVND (reference sequence). The V end lost 6 bases, the J end lost 4 bases, and 19 bases lay between the germline ends. This CDR3 is built from 15 residues. The whole variable domain, remainder taken from reference TRBV19 and TRBJ2-7, is DGGITQSPKYLFRKEGQNVTLSCEQNLNHDAMYWYRQDPGQGLRLIYYSQIVNDFQKGDIAEGYSVSREKKESFPLTVTSAQKNPTAFYLCASSVSAAGAYEQYFGPGTRLTVT.